Below, 26 T cell receptor beta chains from the same sample are listed, as sequenced in a study of metastatic and nonmetastatic thyroid tumors. TCRdb redid the clone calls on the PCR reads using MiXCR. The table records 9,500 to 15,000 clones, about 33% of them present only once. Nobody among the patients had been given any treatment before thyroid surgery. The source material was tumor tissue. The origin of the receptors is a female donor with papillary thyroid cancer or a benign thyroid nodule (not recorded which). Some clones in this sample may be carry-over from other donors' samples.

There are a few counts of this clone. V and J are TRBV6-1 and TRBJ1-2; D is uncertain. Trimming stripped 3 bases from V and 4 bases from J, with 12 bases between. There are 14 residues in the CDR3. Germline V CDR1 and CDR2: MNHNS, SASEGT. Written as DNA, the CDR3 is TGTGCCAGCAGTGACGAACACGGCCCCTATGGCTACACCTTC. Translating it yields CASSDEHGPYGYTF.

This clone was observed a handful of times. V gene TRBV6-1 combines with J gene TRBJ2-7; D unresolved. CDR3 size: 12 residues. Germline CDR1 is MNHNS and CDR2 is SASEGT. Trimming left V 2 bases short and J 4 bases short, with 6 bases between. The CDR3 coding sequence is TGTGCCAGCAGTGAAATGGGGTACGAGCAGTACTTC. Residues: CASSEMGYEQYF.

V is TRBV9 and J is TRBJ2-5; either TRBD1 or TRBD2 may supply D (5 bases each). The CDR3 contains 14 residues. Trimming pared 3 bases from V and 5 bases from J, leaving 14 bases between. CDR1 and CDR2 (germline): SGDLS, YYNGEE. The CDR3 DNA is TGTGCCAGCAGCGGAGGGGCAGGGTATGAGACCCAGTACTTC. Its translation: CASSGGAGYETQYF.

By frequency in the sample, this clone is medium-sized. V gene TRBV7-6 combines with J gene TRBJ2-7; 8 bases fit TRBD2. Germline CDR1 SGHVS, CDR2 FNYEAQ. The CDR3 loop spans 15 amino acids. With 1 base clipped from V and 0 bases from J, the junction kept 2 bases outside the gene matches. The CDR3 sequence: CASSLESGGSYEQYF. The CDR3 DNA reads as TGTGCCAGCAGCTTAGAGAGCGGGGGCTCCTACGAGCAGTACTTC.

The chain carries TRBV12-3 or TRBV12-4 and TRBJ2-1; TRBD1 aligns across 9 bases. Trimming at V came to 5 bases and at J to 2 bases, leaving 7 bases not matched to a gene. CDR3 length: 16 residues. The CDR3 protein is CASSGGGDRAYNEQFF. Written as DNA, the CDR3 is TGTGCCAGCAGTGGGGGGGGGGACAGGGCCTACAATGAGCAGTTCTTC.

V usage is TRBV28 and J usage is TRBJ1-2, with D unresolved. CDR3 length: 13 amino acids. With 6 bases removed from V and 6 bases from J, the gap between germline ends came to 14 bases. CDR1 and CDR2 (germline): MDHEN, SYDVKM. The CDR3 loop reads CASSAFHLDGYTF. CDR3 DNA: TGTGCCAGCAGCGCCTTCCATCTTGATGGCTACACCTTC.

This clone ranks as medium-sized. The chain employs TRBV6-2 or TRBV6-3 and TRBJ1-2; D is perhaps TRBD1 (5 bases). V was pared by 7 bases and J by 4 bases, with 16 bases between. CDR3 length equals 14 residues. The V gene's germline CDR1 is MNHEY and CDR2 SVGEGT. CDR3 sequence: CASTQPGTPYGYTF. In DNA form, the CDR3 reads TGTGCCAGCACTCAACCCGGGACGCCCTATGGCTACACCTTC.

The J gene is TRBJ1-2, the V gene TRBV6-2 or TRBV6-3; D gene unclear. V lost 6 bases to trimming and J lost 1 base, with 9 bases between them. CDR3 length: 13 residues. CDR1 and CDR2 from the germline V gene are MNHEY and SVGEGT. Here the CDR3 DNA reads TGTGCCAGCAGCCTTGGATTTAACTATGGCTACACCTTC. Its protein is CASSLGFNYGYTF.

The table lists this clone with a few counts. The V and J genes are TRBV28 and TRBJ1-1; D gene uncertain. Trimming left V 7 bases short and J 7 bases short, with 16 bases between. Per germline, CDR1 MDHEN and CDR2 SYDVKM. The CDR3 extends over 13 amino acids. CDR3 residues: CASTDKVSGEAFF. CDR3 DNA sequence: TGTGCCAGCACTGACAAAGTCAGCGGTGAAGCTTTCTTT.

This clone was detected only a few times. The chain has TRBV6-1 and TRBJ2-2, with TRBD1 matching 8 bases. Germline V gene sequence: CDR1 MNHNS, CDR2 SASEGT. The CDR3 consists of 14 residues. The V segment lost 7 bases and the J segment 5 bases; nucleotides outside the gene matches: 6. This CDR3 is CASTGGAGTGELFF. DNA of the CDR3: TGTGCCAGCACAGGGGGCGCTGGGACCGGGGAGCTGTTTTTT.

V and J are TRBV11-2 and TRBJ2-6; D uncertain. Trimming stripped 3 bases from V and 1 base from J, with 10 bases between. The germline V gene has CDR1 SGHAT and CDR2 FQNNGV. The CDR3 runs 16 residues. The CDR3, as DNA: TGTGCCAGCAGCTTTACCCCCGGGTCTGGGGCCAACGTCCTGACTTTC. It yields the protein CASSFTPGSGANVLTF.

By share of the sample, this clone is medium-sized (0.01 to 0.1%). The chain uses TRBV2 and TRBJ2-1, with 8 bases that match TRBD2. The CDR3 totals 15 residues. Germline V lookup: CDR1 SNHLY, CDR2 FYNNEI. Trimming at V came to 3 bases and at J to 9 bases, leaving 10 bases not matched to a gene. The CDR3 DNA is TGTGCCAGCAGTGAGGCGGGACTAGTCAACAGTGAGCAGTTCTTC. This encodes CASSEAGLVNSEQFF.

The chain combines TRBV5-1 with TRBJ1-2; D may be TRBD1 (5 bases). Germline loops: CDR1 SGHRS, CDR2 YFSETQ. CDR3 length equals 14 residues. Deletions cut 6 bases from V and 10 bases from J, with 22 bases between. The CDR3, as DNA: TGCGCCAGCAAAGAGTCGGGGCATGGGAGTGACTACACCTTC. This codes for CASKESGHGSDYTF.

This clone was detected a few times. The chain is built from TRBV10-1 and TRBJ1-3; TRBD1 might be the D (6 bases). CDR3 size: 13 residues. V was pared by 6 bases and J by 0 bases, with 6 bases between. Germline lookup yields CDR1 WNHNN and CDR2 SYGVQD (reference sequence). In nucleotides, the CDR3 is TGCGCCAGCAGGGACAGCTCTGGAAACACCATATATTTT. It is translated as CASRDSSGNTIYF.

The chain couples TRBV12-3 or TRBV12-4 to TRBJ2-1; D might be TRBD1 (6 bases). This CDR3 has 16 residues. The V gene lost 3 bases and the J gene lost 1 base, with 13 bases spanning the gap. CDR3 bases: TGTGCCAGCAGTTTTGTGACAGGTATATCCTACAATGAGCAGTTCTTC. This encodes CASSFVTGISYNEQFF.

This clone was recorded at least ten times. The chain combines TRBV19 with TRBJ2-4, with 13 bases identical to TRBD2. Germline CDR1 and CDR2: LNHDA and SQIVND (reference sequence). The J segment lost 2 bases and the V segment lost 5 bases, leaving 21 bases of the junction unmatched. This CDR3 region has 22 residues. CDR3 sequence: CASSPTSSVRLAGGPTKNIQYF. The CDR3 DNA follows: TGTGCCAGTAGTCCCACGAGTAGTGTTAGACTAGCGGGAGGTCCCACCAAAAACATTCAGTACTTC.

The sample holds a few counts of this clone. V is TRBV6-1 and J is TRBJ2-1; D is possibly TRBD2 (5 bases). The CDR3 length is 12 residues. Germline V gene sequence: CDR1 MNHNS, CDR2 SASEGT. Between the trimmed V and J ends, which lost 6 bases and 6 bases, there was a span of 9 bases. CDR3 protein: CASRSRVNEQFF. The CDR3 coding sequence is TGTGCCAGCAGATCGCGGGTCAATGAGCAGTTCTTC.

This clone was recorded at least ten times. This chain connects TRBV18 to TRBJ1-2; TRBD1 is a possible D gene (6 bases). With 2 bases removed from V and 5 bases from J, the gap between germline ends came to 15 bases. Germline lookup yields CDR1 KGHSH and CDR2 LQKENI. CDR3 length: 15 residues. The CDR3 sequence: CASSPYNRERYGYTF. CDR3 DNA: TGTGCCAGCTCACCATATAACAGGGAGAGGTATGGCTACACCTTC.

The chain couples TRBV20-1 to TRBJ1-6; D gene uncertain. The CDR3 covers 12 residues. Germline V gives CDR1 DFQATT, CDR2 SNEGSKA (reference sequence). V shed 4 bases and J shed 5 bases, with 6 bases lying between them. CDR3 sequence (DNA): TGCAGTGCTAACAGAGATAATTCACCCCTCCACTTT. Its translation is CSANRDNSPLHF.

J is TRBJ1-2 and V is TRBV30, with TRBD1 matching 8 bases. CDR3 length equals 14 residues. From germline, CDR1 is GTSNPN and CDR2 SVGIG (reference sequence). With V trimmed by 4 bases and J by 2 bases, 6 bases remained unmatched. This chain's CDR3 is CAWMRRQGNYGYTF. The DNA for the CDR3 is TGTGCCTGGATGCGGAGACAGGGGAACTATGGCTACACCTTC.

This clone counts as medium-sized. The rearrangement joins TRBV3-1 to TRBJ2-1, with D uncertain. Trimming removed 4 bases from V and 0 bases from J, with 10 bases in between. This CDR3 comprises 15 residues. Germline V CDR1 and CDR2: LGHDT, YNNKEL (reference sequence). The CDR3 DNA follows: TGTGCCAGCAGCCGGATACTAAGCTCCTACAATGAGCAGTTCTTC. Its translation is CASSRILSSYNEQFF.

The chain links TRBV20-1 to TRBJ2-5; 8 nucleotides line up with TRBD2. This CDR3 has 16 amino acids. Germline assignment: CDR1 DFQATT and CDR2 SNEGSKA (reference sequence). After removal of 1 base from V and 4 bases from J, the junction contained 11 bases not matched to a gene. CDR3 region: CSARGSSGSSGETQYF. The DNA for the CDR3 is TGCAGTGCTAGAGGGTCAAGCGGGAGTTCTGGAGAGACCCAGTACTTC.

V gene TRBV6-1 combines with J gene TRBJ2-7, with 8 bases identical to TRBD1. Losses at the gene ends were 3 bases for V and 2 bases for J; bases not matched to a gene: 6. This CDR3 has 15 residues. Germline loops: CDR1 MNHNS, CDR2 SASEGT. The CDR3 DNA reads TGTGCCAGCAGTGACGGGACAGGTGAGACCTACGAGCAGTACTTC. This gives the protein CASSDGTGETYEQYF.

The sample holds a few counts of this clone. V usage is TRBV28 and J usage is TRBJ1-3; D is unclear. This CDR3 comprises 13 residues. Germline V gene data show CDR1 as MDHEN and CDR2 as SYDVKM. V was clipped by 6 bases and J by 0 bases, with 6 bases between them. Here the CDR3 reads CASRGSSGNTIYF. DNA of the CDR3: TGTGCCAGCAGGGGAAGCTCTGGAAACACCATATATTTT.

The CDR3 spells CASSATSGGYNEQFF. In DNA, the CDR3 is TGTGCCAGCAGTGCGACTAGCGGGGGCTACAATGAGCAGTTCTTC. The J gene is TRBJ2-1, the V gene TRBV25-1; 12 nucleotides align to TRBD2. This CDR3 has 15 residues. After removal of 4 bases from V and 3 bases from J, the junction contained 1 base not matched to a gene. Germline V lookup: CDR1 MGHDK, CDR2 SYGVNS.

This clone was counted only a few times. V usage is TRBV7-2 and J usage is TRBJ1-2; D unclear. With 1 base removed from V and 8 bases from J, the gap between germline ends came to 8 bases. This CDR3 is built from 12 residues. CDR1 and CDR2 from the germline V gene are SGHTA and FQGNSA. The CDR3, as DNA: TGTGCCAGCAGCTTAGTAGGGTGGGGCTACACCTTC. Residues: CASSLVGWGYTF. Together with reference TRBV7-2 and TRBJ1-2, the CDR3 gives the full variable domain: GAGVSQSPSNKVTEKGKDVELRCDPISGHTALYWYRQSLGQGLEFLIYFQGNSAPDKSGLPSDRFSAERTGGSVSTLTIQRTQQEDSAVYLCASSLVGWGYTFGSGTRLTVV.